Each of the 18 T cell receptor beta chains below was sequenced from the same sample in a study of blood T cells in healthy people across ages. Sample-barcoded 5' priming and a J-beta primer mix drove a second PCR of about 7 to 12 cycles. Using its own MiXCR run on the 5' RACE reads, TCRdb lists one record per CDR3 protein. The sample lists some 730,000 distinct CDR3 sequences; roughly 20% were seen once. Sequences were obtained from blood. Every receptor here comes from a man aged 65 to 85 in good health.

The chain carries TRBV28 and TRBJ1-1; possible D gene TRBD1, 6 bases. From germline, CDR1 is MDHEN and CDR2 SYDVKM. The CDR3 is 14 residues long. V lost 7 bases and J 0 bases, leaving 12 bases between the germline ends. The CDR3 protein is CASKGGMMNTEAFF. The CDR3 bases are TGTGCCAGCAAAGGGGGAATGATGAACACTGAAGCTTTCTTT.

This sequence joins TRBV29-1 and TRBJ1-2; the D is unclear. Per the germline V gene, CDR1 is SQVTM and CDR2 is ANQGSEA. The CDR3 loop spans 12 amino acids. V was clipped by 7 bases and J by 2 bases, with 11 bases between them. CDR3 nucleotide sequence: TGCAGCGCGAGCACACCGAACTATGGCTACACCTTC. It codes for CSASTPNYGYTF.

This clonotype came up a few times. The J gene is TRBJ1-5, the V gene TRBV4-3; D is unclear. The CDR3 spans 13 residues. From germline, CDR1 is LGHNA and CDR2 YSLEER. Trimming stripped 0 bases from V and 7 bases from J, with 7 bases between. As DNA, the CDR3 is TGCGCCAGCAGCCAAGATATGGAGCAGCCCCAGCATTTT. Encoded protein: CASSQDMEQPQHF.

There are many counts of this clonotype. The rearrangement links TRBV12-3 or TRBV12-4 to TRBJ2-5, with 9 bases identical to TRBD1. The J call is doubtful: the DNA matches TRBJ2-7 better. The CDR3 sequence is 17 residues long. The CDR3, as DNA: TGTGCCAGCAGTCAGAGATGGACAGGGGATAACTCCTACGAGCAGTACTTC. Translated: CASSQRWTGDNSYEQYF.

The rearrangement links TRBV6-5 to TRBJ1-4, with TRBD1 as a possible D gene (6 bases). V was clipped by 4 bases and J by 7 bases, with 16 bases between them. This CDR3 is built from 15 residues. The germline V gene encodes CDR1 MNHEY and CDR2 SVGAGI. The CDR3 nucleotides read TGTGCCAGCAGTTTGTCGGGGGCAACGAGTGAAAAACTGTTTTTT. This translates into CASSLSGATSEKLFF.

This clonotype was seen many times. J is TRBJ2-5 and V is TRBV4-3; possibly TRBD2 for D (6 bases). The CDR3 extends over 15 amino acids. Trimming removed 0 bases from V and 7 bases from J, with 15 bases in between. Per the germline V gene, CDR1 is LGHNA and CDR2 is YSLEER. CDR3 residues: CASSQDRPGVSTQYF. DNA for the CDR3: TGCGCCAGCAGCCAAGACCGACCGGGGGTGTCGACCCAGTACTTC.

The chain employs TRBV5-1 and TRBJ1-1; D remains unclear. V lost 0 bases to trimming and J lost 3 bases, with 6 bases between them. The germline CDR1 and CDR2 sequences are SGHRS and YFSETQ. CDR3 size: 13 residues. The CDR3 bases are TGCGCCAGCAGCTTGGCCTTCGACACTGAAGCTTTCTTT. It yields the protein CASSLAFDTEAFF.

V and J are TRBV20-1 and TRBJ2-5; D not certain. The germline CDR1 and CDR2 sequences are DFQATT and SNEGSKA (reference sequence). This CDR3 has 12 amino acids. Trimming cost V 3 bases and J 2 bases, with 7 bases left between them. CDR3 in amino acids: CSASFTQETQYF. For the CDR3, the DNA is TGCAGTGCTAGTTTCACGCAAGAGACCCAGTACTTC.

This clonotype was seen a few times. This chain connects TRBV7-9 to TRBJ2-4, with D maybe TRBD1 (6 bases). Trimming removed 5 bases at V and 8 bases at J, with 10 bases between. Germline V gene data show CDR1 as SEHNR and CDR2 as FQNEAQ (reference sequence). The CDR3 totals 12 residues. CDR3 coding DNA: TGTGCCAGCAGCCTGAGGGGGTACATTCAGTACTTC. It codes for CASSLRGYIQYF.

The chain recombines TRBV29-1 with TRBJ1-1, with 7 nucleotides matching TRBD1. This CDR3 spans 12 amino acids. J was trimmed by 4 bases and V by 6 bases; bases with no gene match: 5. In germline, CDR1 is SQVTM, CDR2 ANQGSEA. The CDR3 DNA is TGCAGCGTGGGGACAGCGCCCACTGAAGCTTTCTTT. Translation gives CSVGTAPTEAFF. The whole variable domain, remainder taken from reference TRBV29-1 and TRBJ1-1, is SAVISQKPSRDICQRGTSLTIQCQVDSQVTMMFWYRQQPGQSLTLIATANQGSEATYESGFVIDKFPISRPNLTFSTLTVSNMSPEDSSIYLCSVGTAPTEAFFGQGTRLTVV.

The chain links TRBV20-1 to TRBJ2-1; TRBD2 might be the D (6 bases). This CDR3 is 17 amino acids long. Trimming stripped 2 bases from V and 0 bases from J, with 17 bases between. CDR1 and CDR2 (germline): DFQATT, SNEGSKA (reference sequence). CDR3 protein: CSARILAAPGSYNEQFF. Written as DNA, the CDR3 is TGCAGTGCTAGAATATTAGCGGCCCCTGGCTCCTACAATGAGCAGTTCTTC.

There are a few counts of this clonotype. The V gene is TRBV29-1, the J gene TRBJ1-2, with D tentatively TRBD1 (5 bases). CDR1 is SQVTM, CDR2 ANQGSEA, per germline. The CDR3 sequence is 16 residues long. The V end lost 1 base, the J end lost 5 bases, and 20 bases lay between the germline ends. CDR3 DNA: TGCAGCGTTGAAGTAATACAGGTCCTCCCTGGGTATGGCTACACCTTC. Protein: CSVEVIQVLPGYGYTF.

This chain connects TRBV7-2 to TRBJ1-2; D gene ambiguous. Trimming stripped 2 bases from V and 0 bases from J, with 13 bases between. This CDR3 is built from 16 residues. Per the germline V gene, CDR1 is SGHTA and CDR2 is FQGNSA. The CDR3 reads CASSLKMDGSNYGYTF. The CDR3 bases are TGTGCCAGCAGCTTAAAGATGGACGGGTCTAACTATGGCTACACCTTC.

This clonotype was seen more than once but under ten times. J is TRBJ1-2 and V is TRBV27; no firm D call. The CDR3 sequence is 12 residues long. Germline lookup yields CDR1 MNHEY and CDR2 SMNVEV (reference sequence). V dropped 6 bases and J dropped 4 bases, with 9 bases sitting between them. CDR3 loop: CASRGRTYGYTF. The CDR3 bases are TGTGCCAGCAGGGGAAGGACCTATGGCTACACCTTC.

This sequence joins TRBV15 and TRBJ2-1; D ambiguous. The length of the CDR3 is 16 residues. Per the germline V gene, CDR1 is LNHNV and CDR2 is YYDKDF (reference sequence). Trimming removed 5 bases at V and 0 bases at J, with 14 bases between. The DNA of the CDR3 is TGTGCCACCAGCCCTCGATACTCGAGCTCCTACAATGAGCAGTTCTTC. It is translated as CATSPRYSSSYNEQFF.

This clonotype was observed a handful of times. The V and J genes are TRBV6-6 and TRBJ1-4; D remains ambiguous. Germline CDR1 is MNHNY and CDR2 is SVGAGI (reference sequence). The CDR3 is made up of 15 amino acids. V gave up 7 bases and J gave up 0 bases, with 12 bases separating them. For the CDR3, the DNA is TGTGCCAGCACCTCCCCCGGCGCAACTAATGAAAAACTGTTTTTT. Its translation: CASTSPGATNEKLFF.

This clonotype was observed at least ten times. The chain carries TRBV12-3 or TRBV12-4 and TRBJ2-1; D is ambiguous. V was shortened by 1 base and J by 4 bases, with 8 bases between the two germline ends. This CDR3 is 14 amino acids long. CDR3 region: CASSLDSTYNEQFF. The CDR3 bases are TGTGCCAGCAGTTTAGACAGTACTTACAATGAGCAGTTCTTC.

The chain is built from TRBV7-6 and TRBJ1-6; D uncertain. The length of the CDR3 is 18 residues. Germline loops: CDR1 SGHVS, CDR2 FNYEAQ. V was shortened by 7 bases and J by 0 bases, with 19 bases between the two germline ends. CDR3 region: CASNPWFASSSYNSPLHF. The CDR3 DNA reads TGTGCCAGCAATCCTTGGTTTGCCTCCAGCTCCTATAATTCACCCCTCCACTTT.